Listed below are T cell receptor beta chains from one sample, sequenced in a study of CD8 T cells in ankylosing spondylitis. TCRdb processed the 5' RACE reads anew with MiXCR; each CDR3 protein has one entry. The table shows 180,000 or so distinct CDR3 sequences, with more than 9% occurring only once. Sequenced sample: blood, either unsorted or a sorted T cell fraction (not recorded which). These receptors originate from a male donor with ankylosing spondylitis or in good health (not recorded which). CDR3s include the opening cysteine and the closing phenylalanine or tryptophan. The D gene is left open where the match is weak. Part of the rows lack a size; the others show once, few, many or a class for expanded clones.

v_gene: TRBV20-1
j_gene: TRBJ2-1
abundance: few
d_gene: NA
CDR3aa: CSARDPREKEQFF
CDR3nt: TGCAGTGCTAGAGACCCGCGTGAGAAGGAGCAGTTCTTC

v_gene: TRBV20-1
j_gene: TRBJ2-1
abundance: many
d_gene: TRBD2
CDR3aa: CSARDQGQGAGGLGEQFF
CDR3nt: TGCAGTGCTAGAGATCAGGGGCAAGGAGCGGGGGGGCTCGGTGAGCAGTTCTTC

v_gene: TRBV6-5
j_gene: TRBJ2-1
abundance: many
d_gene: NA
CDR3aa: CASSYSLNEQFF
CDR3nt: TGTGCCAGCAGTTACTCACTCAATGAGCAGTTCTTC

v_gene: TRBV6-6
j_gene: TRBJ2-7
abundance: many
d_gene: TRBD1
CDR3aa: CASSKQGYEQYF
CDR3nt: TGTGCCAGCAGTAAACAGGGGTACGAGCAGTACTTC

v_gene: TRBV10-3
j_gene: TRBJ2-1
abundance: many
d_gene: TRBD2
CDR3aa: CAISEKERGEQFF
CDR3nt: TGTGCCATCAGTGAAAAGGAGCGGGGTGAGCAGTTCTTC

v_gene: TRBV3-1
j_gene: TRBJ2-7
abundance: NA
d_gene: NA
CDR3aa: CASSQDLIGGSFSSYGQYF
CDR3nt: TGTGCCAGCAGCCAAGATCTCATCGGGGGCAGTTTTAGCTCCTACGGGCAGTACTTC

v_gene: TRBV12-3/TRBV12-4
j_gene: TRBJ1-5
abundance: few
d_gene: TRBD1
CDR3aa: CASSRKGQGNQPQHF
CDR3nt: TGTGCCAGCAGTCGGAAGGGACAGGGGAATCAGCCCCAGCATTTT

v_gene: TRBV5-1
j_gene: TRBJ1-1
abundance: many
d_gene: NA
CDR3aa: CASSFSYGNTEAFF
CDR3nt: TGCGCCAGCAGCTTTTCGTACGGAAACACTGAAGCTTTCTTT

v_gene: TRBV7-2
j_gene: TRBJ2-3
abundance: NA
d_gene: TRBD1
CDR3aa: CASSRAGTGVTDTQYF
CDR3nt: TGTGCCAGCAGCCGTGCCGGGACAGGGGTTACAGATACGCAGTATTTT

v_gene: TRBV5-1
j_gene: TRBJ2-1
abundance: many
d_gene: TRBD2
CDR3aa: CASRGTSGIDEQFF
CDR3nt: TGCGCCAGCAGAGGGACTAGCGGGATAGATGAGCAGTTCTTC

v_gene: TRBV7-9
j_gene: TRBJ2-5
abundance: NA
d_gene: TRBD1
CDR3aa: CASSSRDRGRETQYF
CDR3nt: TGTGCCAGCAGCTCCCGGGACAGGGGAAGGGAGACCCAGTACTTC

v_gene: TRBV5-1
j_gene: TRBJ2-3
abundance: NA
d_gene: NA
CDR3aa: CASSSPLGTSRTDTQYF
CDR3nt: TGCGCCAGCAGCTCTCCCCTAGGGACTTCCCGCACAGATACGCAGTATTTT

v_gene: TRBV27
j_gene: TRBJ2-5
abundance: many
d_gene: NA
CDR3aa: CASSLGGAETQYF
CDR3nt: TGTGCCAGCAGTTTAGGAGGGGCAGAGACCCAGTACTTC

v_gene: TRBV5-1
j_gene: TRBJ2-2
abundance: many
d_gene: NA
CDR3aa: CASSPTYQNTGELFF
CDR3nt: TGCGCCAGCAGCCCGACTTACCAGAACACCGGGGAGCTGTTTTTT

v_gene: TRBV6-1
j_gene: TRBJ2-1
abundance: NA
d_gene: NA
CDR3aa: CASSPRTLAPDEQFF
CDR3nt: TGTGCCAGCAGCCCACGGACCCTAGCCCCGGATGAGCAGTTCTTC

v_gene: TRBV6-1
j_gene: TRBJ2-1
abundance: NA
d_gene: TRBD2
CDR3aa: CASSEWTGGPRNEQFF
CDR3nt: TGTGCCAGCAGTGAATGGACGGGAGGGCCGAGGAATGAGCAGTTCTTC

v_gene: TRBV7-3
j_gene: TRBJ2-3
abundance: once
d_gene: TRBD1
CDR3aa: CASSPGQGAADTQYF
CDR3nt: TGTGCCAGCAGCCCCGGACAGGGGGCGGCAGATACGCAGTATTTT

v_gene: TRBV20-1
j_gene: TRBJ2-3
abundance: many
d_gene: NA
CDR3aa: CSARDWRSRADNTDTQYF
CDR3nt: TGCAGTGCTAGAGATTGGAGGAGTCGGGCGGATAACACAGATACGCAGTATTTT

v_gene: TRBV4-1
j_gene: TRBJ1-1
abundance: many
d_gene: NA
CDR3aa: CASSQDRADFGAFF
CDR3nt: TGCGCCAGCAGCCAAGATAGGGCGGACTTTGGAGCTTTCTTT

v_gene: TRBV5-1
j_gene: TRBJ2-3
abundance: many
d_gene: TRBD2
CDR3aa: CASSLWREIQDTQYF
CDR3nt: TGCGCCAGCAGCTTGTGGCGGGAGATTCAAGATACGCAGTATTTT

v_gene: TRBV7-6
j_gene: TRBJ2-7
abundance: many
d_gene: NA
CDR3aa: CASSPGTFSYEQYF
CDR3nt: TGTGCCAGCAGCCCTGGGACTTTCTCCTACGAGCAGTACTTC

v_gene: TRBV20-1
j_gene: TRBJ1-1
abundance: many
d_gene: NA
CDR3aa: CSGTGPGGNTEAFF
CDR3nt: TGCAGTGGAACAGGGCCTGGAGGGAACACTGAAGCTTTCTTT

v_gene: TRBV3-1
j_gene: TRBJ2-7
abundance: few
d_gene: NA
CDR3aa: CASSLGWFSNSYEQYF
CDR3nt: TGTGCCAGCAGTCTGGGCTGGTTTTCAAACTCCTACGAGCAGTACTTC

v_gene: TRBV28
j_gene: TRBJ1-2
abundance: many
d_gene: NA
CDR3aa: CASAQFGYTF
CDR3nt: TGTGCCAGTGCTCAGTTCGGCTACACCTTC

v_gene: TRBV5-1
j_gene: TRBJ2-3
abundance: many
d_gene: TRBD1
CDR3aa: CASCPGQPFPGTDTQYF
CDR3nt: TGCGCCAGTTGCCCGGGACAGCCCTTTCCTGGCACAGATACGCAGTATTTT

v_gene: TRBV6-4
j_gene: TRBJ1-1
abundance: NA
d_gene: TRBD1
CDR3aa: CASSASQGSTEAFF
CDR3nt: TGTGCCAGCAGCGCCTCACAGGGGAGCACTGAAGCTTTCTTT

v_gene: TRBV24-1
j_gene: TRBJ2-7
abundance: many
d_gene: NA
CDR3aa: CATSDTDQAIHEQYF
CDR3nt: TGTGCCACCAGTGATACCGACCAGGCCATCCACGAGCAGTACTTC

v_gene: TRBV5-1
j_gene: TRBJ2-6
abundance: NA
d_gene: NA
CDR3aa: CASSFQNPGANVLTF
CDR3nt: TGCGCCAGCAGCTTCCAAAATCCTGGGGCCAACGTCCTGACTTTC

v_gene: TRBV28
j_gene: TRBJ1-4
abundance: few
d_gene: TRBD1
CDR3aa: CASSWTGGREKLFF
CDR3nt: TGTGCCAGCAGCTGGACAGGGGGAAGGGAAAAACTGTTTTTT

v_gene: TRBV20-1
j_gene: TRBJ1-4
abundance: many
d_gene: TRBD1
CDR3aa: CSATDRDNEKLFF
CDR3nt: TGCAGTGCAACGGACAGGGATAATGAAAAACTGTTTTTT

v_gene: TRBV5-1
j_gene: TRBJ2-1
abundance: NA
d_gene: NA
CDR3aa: CASEGGHEQFF
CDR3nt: TGCGCCAGCGAGGGGGGCCATGAGCAGTTCTTC

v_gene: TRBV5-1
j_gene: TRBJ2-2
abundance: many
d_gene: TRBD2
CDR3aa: CASSPGGTVAGELFF
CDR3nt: TGCGCCAGCAGCCCGGGAGGGACTGTAGCCGGGGAGCTGTTTTTT

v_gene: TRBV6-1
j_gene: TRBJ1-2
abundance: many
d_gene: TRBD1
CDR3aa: CASSETTGRYGYTF
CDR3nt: TGTGCCAGCAGTGAGACGACAGGGCGCTATGGCTACACCTTC

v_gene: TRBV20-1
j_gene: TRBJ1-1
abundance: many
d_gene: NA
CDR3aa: CSARDGREAFF
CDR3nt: TGCAGTGCTAGAGATGGGAGAGAAGCTTTCTTT

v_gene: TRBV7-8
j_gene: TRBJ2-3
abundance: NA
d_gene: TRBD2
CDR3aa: CASSHSRGSGAHTDTQYF
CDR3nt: TGTGCCAGCAGCCACTCCCGGGGTAGCGGGGCACACACAGATACGCAGTATTTT

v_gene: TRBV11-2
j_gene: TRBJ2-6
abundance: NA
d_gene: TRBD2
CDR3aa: CASSWGGIFSLGANVLTF
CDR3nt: TGTGCCAGCAGTTGGGGGGGTATATTCTCCCTTGGGGCCAACGTCCTGACTTTC

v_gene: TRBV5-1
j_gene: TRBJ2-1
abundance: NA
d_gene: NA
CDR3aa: CASSLAVGGAGEQFF
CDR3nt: TGCGCCAGCAGCTTGGCCGTGGGGGGGGCGGGTGAGCAGTTCTTC

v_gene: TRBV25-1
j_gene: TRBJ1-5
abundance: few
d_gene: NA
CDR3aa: CASSESGLQPQHF
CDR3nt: TGTGCCAGCAGTGAATCTGGGCTTCAGCCCCAGCATTTT

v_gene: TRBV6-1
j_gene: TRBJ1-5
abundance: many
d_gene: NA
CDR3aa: CASSTAGDQPQHF
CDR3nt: TGTGCCAGCAGTACCGCAGGAGATCAGCCCCAGCATTTT

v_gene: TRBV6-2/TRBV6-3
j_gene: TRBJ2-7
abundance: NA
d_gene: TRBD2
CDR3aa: CASRPTSGRTEQYF
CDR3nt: TGTGCCAGCAGACCGACTAGCGGGAGAACCGAGCAGTACTTC

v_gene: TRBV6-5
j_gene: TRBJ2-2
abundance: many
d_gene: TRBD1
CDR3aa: CASSYNQGDTGELFF
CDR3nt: TGTGCCAGCAGTTATAATCAGGGGGACACCGGGGAGCTGTTTTTT

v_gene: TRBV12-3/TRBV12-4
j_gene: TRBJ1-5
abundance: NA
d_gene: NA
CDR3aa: CASSFGTSSNQPQHF
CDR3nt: TGTGCCAGCAGTTTCGGGACATCTAGCAATCAGCCCCAGCATTTT

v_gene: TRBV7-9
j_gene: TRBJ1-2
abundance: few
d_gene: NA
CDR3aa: CASSPDGDGAGYTF
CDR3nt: TGTGCCAGCAGCCCCGACGGAGACGGAGCTGGCTACACCTTC

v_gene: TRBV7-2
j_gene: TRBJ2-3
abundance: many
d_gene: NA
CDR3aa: CASSLVTGRTDTQYF
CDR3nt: TGTGCCAGCAGCTTAGTAACGGGGCGCACAGATACGCAGTATTTT

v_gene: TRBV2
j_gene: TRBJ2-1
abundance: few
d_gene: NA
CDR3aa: CASSVLAPPHNEQFF
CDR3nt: TGTGCCAGCAGTGTGCTAGCGCCTCCCCACAATGAGCAGTTCTTC

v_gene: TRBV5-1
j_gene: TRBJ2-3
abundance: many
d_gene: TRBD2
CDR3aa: CASSRGTSADTQYF
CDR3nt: TGCGCCAGCAGCAGGGGGACTAGCGCAGATACGCAGTATTTT

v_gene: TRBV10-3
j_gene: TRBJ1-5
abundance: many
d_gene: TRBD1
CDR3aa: CAIRQGADQPQHF
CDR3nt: TGTGCCATCAGGCAGGGGGCGGATCAGCCCCAGCATTTT

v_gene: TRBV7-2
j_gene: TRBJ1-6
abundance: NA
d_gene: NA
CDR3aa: CASSLYNSPLHF
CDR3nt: TGTGCCAGCAGTCTGTATAATTCACCCCTCCACTTT

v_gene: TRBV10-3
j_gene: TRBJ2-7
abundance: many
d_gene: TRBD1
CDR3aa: CAISEDRSGGYEQYF
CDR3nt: TGTGCCATCAGTGAGGACCGGTCAGGGGGATACGAGCAGTACTTC

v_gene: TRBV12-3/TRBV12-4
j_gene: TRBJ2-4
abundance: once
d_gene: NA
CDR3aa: CASSESHLDIQYF
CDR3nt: TGTGCCAGCAGTGAGTCCCACCTGGACATTCAGTACTTC

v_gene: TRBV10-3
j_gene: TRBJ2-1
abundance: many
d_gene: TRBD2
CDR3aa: CAISPSSGSFQWKQFF
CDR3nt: TGTGCCATCAGTCCTTCTAGCGGGAGCTTCCAGTGGAAGCAGTTCTTC

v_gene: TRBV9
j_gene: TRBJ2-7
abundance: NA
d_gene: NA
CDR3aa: CASSPLGRTLYEQYF
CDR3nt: TGTGCCAGCAGCCCTCTGGGAAGAACCCTCTACGAGCAGTACTTC

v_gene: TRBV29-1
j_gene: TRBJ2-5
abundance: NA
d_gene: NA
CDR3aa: CSVAATERETQYF
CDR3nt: TGCAGCGTTGCTGCGACAGAACGGGAGACCCAGTACTTC

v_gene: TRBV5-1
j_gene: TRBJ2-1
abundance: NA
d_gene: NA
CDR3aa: CASSLVFEHEQFF
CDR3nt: TGCGCCAGCAGCTTGGTCTTTGAGCATGAGCAGTTCTTC

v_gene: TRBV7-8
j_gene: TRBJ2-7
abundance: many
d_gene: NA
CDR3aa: CASSHDYEQYF
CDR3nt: TGTGCCAGCTCGCATGACTACGAGCAGTACTTC